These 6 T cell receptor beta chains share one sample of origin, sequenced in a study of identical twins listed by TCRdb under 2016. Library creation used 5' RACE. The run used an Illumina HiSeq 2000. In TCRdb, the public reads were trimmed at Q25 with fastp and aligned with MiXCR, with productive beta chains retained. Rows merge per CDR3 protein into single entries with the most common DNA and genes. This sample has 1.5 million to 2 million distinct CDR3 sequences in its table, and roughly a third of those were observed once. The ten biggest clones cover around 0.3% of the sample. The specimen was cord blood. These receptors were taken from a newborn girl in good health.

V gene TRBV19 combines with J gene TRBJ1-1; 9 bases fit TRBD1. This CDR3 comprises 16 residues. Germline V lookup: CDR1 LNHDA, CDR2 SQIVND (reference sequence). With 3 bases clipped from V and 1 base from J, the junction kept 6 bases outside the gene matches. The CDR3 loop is CASSIPGDRANTEAFF. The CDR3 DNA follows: TGTGCCAGTAGTATCCCAGGGGACAGGGCGAACACTGAAGCTTTCTTT.

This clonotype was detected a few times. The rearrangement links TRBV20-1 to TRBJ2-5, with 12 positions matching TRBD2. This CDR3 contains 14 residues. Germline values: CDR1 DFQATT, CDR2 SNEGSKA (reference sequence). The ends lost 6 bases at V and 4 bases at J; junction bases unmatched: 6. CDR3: CSALTSGRVETQYF. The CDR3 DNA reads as TGCAGTGCCCTGACTAGCGGGAGAGTAGAGACCCAGTACTTC.

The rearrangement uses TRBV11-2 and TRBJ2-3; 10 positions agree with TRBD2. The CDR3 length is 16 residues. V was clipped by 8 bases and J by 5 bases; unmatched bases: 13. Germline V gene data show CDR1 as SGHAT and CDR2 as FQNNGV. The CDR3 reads CASSTTPSGRGDTQYF. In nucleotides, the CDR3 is TGTGCCAGCTCCACCACCCCTAGCGGGAGAGGAGATACGCAGTATTTT.

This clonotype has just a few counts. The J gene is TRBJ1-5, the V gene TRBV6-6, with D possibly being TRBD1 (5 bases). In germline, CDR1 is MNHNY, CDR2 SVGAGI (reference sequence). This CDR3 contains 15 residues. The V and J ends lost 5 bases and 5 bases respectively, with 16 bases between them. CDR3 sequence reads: CASSPARRDDQPQHF. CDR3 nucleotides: TGTGCCAGCAGTCCTGCTCGCAGGGATGATCAGCCCCAGCATTTT.

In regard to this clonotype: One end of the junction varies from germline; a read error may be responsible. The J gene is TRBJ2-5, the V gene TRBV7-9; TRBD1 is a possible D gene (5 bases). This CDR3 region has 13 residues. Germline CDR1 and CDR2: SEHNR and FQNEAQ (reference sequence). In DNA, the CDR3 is TGTGCCGGCAGCCGTCGACCAGGGGAGACCCAGTACTTC. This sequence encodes CAGSRRPGETQYF.

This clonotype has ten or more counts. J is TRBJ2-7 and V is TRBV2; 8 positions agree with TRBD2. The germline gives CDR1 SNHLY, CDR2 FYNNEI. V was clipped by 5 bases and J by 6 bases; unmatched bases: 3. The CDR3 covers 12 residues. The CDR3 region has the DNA TGTGCCAGCAGTACTAGCGGCGTCGAGCAGTACTTC. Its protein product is CASSTSGVEQYF.